The 19 T cell receptor beta chains below were found in one sample sequenced in a study of cytomegalovirus exposure and HLA in healthy donors. The PCR used 60 Vbeta and 13 Jbeta primers. The method was immunoSEQ multiplex PCR; TCRdb's version includes in-frame clones alone and lacks a portion of them. The sample lists fewer than 150,000 clones; 75% to 85% were seen once. The sequenced sample was PBMCs. Source of these receptors: a female donor in good health and CMV-seropositive.

The V call is TRBV5-4, the J call TRBJ1-6; 9 nucleotides line up with TRBD1. This CDR3 has 14 residues. V was clipped by 4 bases and J by 9 bases; unmatched bases: 5. Germline loops: CDR1 SGHNT, CDR2 YYREEE (reference sequence). The CDR3 region is CASSPGQGSSPLHF. DNA of the CDR3: TGTGCCAGCAGCCCGGGACAGGGAAGTTCACCCCTCCACTTT.

The sample holds one count of this clone. The chain links TRBV7-2 to TRBJ1-2, with TRBD1 identical over 7 bases. The CDR3 runs 13 residues. Germline CDR1 and CDR2: SGHTA and FQGNSA. The V and J ends lost 5 bases and 8 bases, in that order; junction bases with no gene match: 8. CDR3 nucleotide sequence: TGTGCCAGCAGCCAAAACAGGGGAGACGGCTACACCTTC. The encoded protein is CASSQNRGDGYTF.

Many counts were recorded for this clone. This chain links TRBV5-1 with TRBJ2-7; possibly TRBD1 for D (7 bases). Germline loops: CDR1 SGHRS, CDR2 YFSETQ. The CDR3 extends over 15 amino acids. The germline V and J ends were trimmed by 3 bases and 2 bases, with 15 bases remaining between them. The CDR3 protein is CASSWRDSTPYEQYF. CDR3 bases: TGCGCCAGCAGCTGGCGGGACAGTACCCCCTACGAGCAGTACTTC.

This clone was observed a single time. This chain uses TRBV9 with TRBJ2-5; 8 bases fit TRBD2. The V gene end was trimmed by 3 bases and the J gene end by 5 bases; junction bases not matched to a gene: 6. The length of the CDR3 is 14 residues. Germline-derived CDR1 and CDR2 are SGDLS and YYNGEE. The CDR3 DNA sequence: TGTGCCAGCAGCGCTCGGGGGGGCGTGGAGACCCAGTACTTC. Encoded protein: CASSARGGVETQYF.

This clone was observed once. Here the CDR3 DNA reads TGTGCCAGCTCACCAGGGCAGGATAATGGCTACACCTTC. It codes for CASSPGQDNGYTF. This chain uses TRBV18 with TRBJ1-2; D is unresolved. CDR1 KGHSH and CDR2 LQKENI come from the germline V gene. CDR3 length: 13 residues. Trimming removed 2 bases at V and 6 bases at J, with 10 bases between.

The chain employs TRBV6-5 and TRBJ2-5; a possible D gene is TRBD1 (5 bases). CDR1 is MNHEY and CDR2 is SVGAGI in the germline V gene. CDR3 length equals 15 residues. Trimming pared 4 bases from V and 2 bases from J, leaving 14 bases between. CDR3 amino acids: CASSSQGTGQETQYF. CDR3 nucleotide sequence: TGTGCCAGCAGTTCGCAGGGAACGGGTCAAGAGACCCAGTACTTC.

This chain joins TRBV30 and TRBJ2-4; perhaps TRBD1 as D (5 bases). Trimming removed 0 bases at V and 0 bases at J, with 12 bases between. Germline values: CDR1 GTSNPN, CDR2 SVGIG (reference sequence). The CDR3 length is 16 residues. Here the CDR3 reads CAWSVSGALAKNIQYF. CDR3 nucleotides: TGTGCCTGGAGTGTAAGTGGGGCCTTAGCCAAAAACATTCAGTACTTC.

The chain uses TRBV7-9 and TRBJ2-7; D is uncertain. Germline V gives CDR1 SEHNR, CDR2 FQNEAQ (reference sequence). The CDR3 runs to 13 residues. Between the trimmed V and J ends, which lost 2 bases and 0 bases, there was a span of 5 bases. The CDR3 DNA follows: TGTGCCAGCAGCTTAACCTACTCCTACGAGCAGTACTTC. Amino acids: CASSLTYSYEQYF.

The genes are TRBV6-1 and TRBJ2-1; 9 nucleotides match TRBD2. The junction had 11 bases not matched to a gene; V was cut back by 10 bases and J by 7 bases. Germline CDR1 and CDR2: MNHNS and SASEGT. This CDR3 comprises 14 residues. The CDR3 here is CATRPGLAFNEQFF. CDR3 sequence (DNA): TGTGCCACCCGACCGGGACTAGCTTTTAATGAGCAGTTCTTC.

Only one count was recorded for this clone. The chain carries TRBV7-2 and TRBJ2-7; tentatively, D is TRBD1 (6 bases). This CDR3 region has 15 residues. Germline assignment: CDR1 SGHTA and CDR2 FQGNSA. V was cut by 5 bases and J by 1 base, with 15 bases left in between. CDR3 nucleotide sequence: TGTGCCAGCAGCCCAAGACAGGTCTTTTCCTACGAGCAGTACTTC. As protein: CASSPRQVFSYEQYF. The variable domain in full, with the rest retrieved from reference TRBV7-2 and TRBJ2-7, is GAGVSQSPSNKVTEKGKDVELRCDPISGHTALYWYRQSLGQGLEFLIYFQGNSAPDKSGLPSDRFSAERTGGSVSTLTIQRTQQEDSAVYLCASSPRQVFSYEQYFGPGTRLTVT.

J is TRBJ2-2 and V is TRBV19; 10 bases line up with TRBD1. Germline trimming cut 6 bases from V and 6 bases from J; bases unmatched to any gene: 7. CDR3 length: 15 amino acids. CDR1 is LNHDA and CDR2 is SQIVND in the germline V gene (reference sequence). CDR3 region: CASRVGTGAAGELFF. The CDR3 region has the DNA TGTGCCAGTAGAGTGGGGACAGGGGCCGCCGGGGAGCTGTTTTTT.

This chain links TRBV27 with TRBJ1-4, with D unresolved. The germline CDR1 and CDR2 sequences are MNHEY and SMNVEV (reference sequence). V was trimmed by 6 bases and J by 4 bases, leaving 9 bases between them. The length of the CDR3 is 13 residues. Written as DNA, the CDR3 is TGTGCCAGCAGGAGCTTAGATAATGAAAAACTGTTTTTT. Its translation: CASRSLDNEKLFF. The variable domain in full, completed from reference TRBV27 and TRBJ1-4, reads EAQVTQNPRYLITVTGKKLTVTCSQNMNHEYMSWYRQDPGLGLRQIYYSMNVEVTDKGDVPEGYKVSRKEKRNFPLILESPSPNQTSLYFCASRSLDNEKLFFGSGTQLSVL.

The V gene is TRBV5-6, the J gene TRBJ2-7; D not resolved. Germline V gene data show CDR1 as SGHDT and CDR2 as YYEEEE. Trimming cost V 3 bases and J 0 bases, with 13 bases left between them. The CDR3 runs 15 residues. CDR3 in DNA: TGTGCCAGCAGCTCGAGCACAGCCAGCTCCTACGAGCAGTACTTC. Its translation is CASSSSTASSYEQYF. Together with reference TRBV5-6 and TRBJ2-7, the CDR3 gives the full variable domain: DAGVTQSPTHLIKTRGQQVTLRCSPKSGHDTVSWYQQALGQGPQFIFQYYEEEERQRGNFPDRFSGHQFPNYSSELNVNALLLGDSALYLCASSSSTASSYEQYFGPGTRLTVT.

The chain recombines TRBV6-6 with TRBJ1-6, with D possibly being TRBD1 (5 bases). The CDR3 spans 13 residues. The germline V and J ends were trimmed by 4 bases and 5 bases, with 6 bases remaining between them. Per germline, CDR1 MNHNY and CDR2 SVGAGI (reference sequence). The DNA of the CDR3 is TGTGCCAGCAGTTTGACAGATAATTCACCCCTCCACTTT. The encoded protein is CASSLTDNSPLHF.

The chain joins TRBV19 to TRBJ1-1, with D unresolved. The CDR3 sequence is 12 residues long. Germline V gene data show CDR1 as LNHDA and CDR2 as SQIVND (reference sequence). Trimming cost V 6 bases and J 0 bases, with 5 bases left between them. The CDR3 loop is CASSLVNTEAFF. The CDR3 DNA follows: TGTGCCAGTAGCCTAGTGAACACTGAAGCTTTCTTT.

The rearrangement links TRBV6-5 to TRBJ1-1; 11 bases map to TRBD1. The CDR3 is made up of 16 amino acids. J lost 5 bases, V lost 4 bases, and 9 bases had no gene match. Germline V gene sequence: CDR1 MNHEY, CDR2 SVGAGI. As DNA, the CDR3 is TGTGCCAGCAGTTCCACAAGGACAGGGGGCAGGACTGAAGCTTTCTTT. It translates to CASSSTRTGGRTEAFF.

This clone was counted between two and nine times. Other DNA sequences in the same sample also yield this CDR3. This chain joins TRBV4-1 and TRBJ1-2; D gene unclear. Germline values: CDR1 MGHRA, CDR2 YSYEKL. Trimming left V 0 bases short and J 4 bases short, with 6 bases between. CDR3 length equals 13 residues. DNA for the CDR3: TGCGCCAGCAGCCAAGAAAACTCCTATGGCTACACCTTC. Protein: CASSQENSYGYTF.

The chain recombines TRBV25-1 with TRBJ1-6, with 7 bases identical to TRBD1. Germline V gene lookup returns CDR1 MGHDK and CDR2 SYGVNS. CDR3 length: 14 amino acids. V was clipped by 6 bases and J by 3 bases; unmatched bases: 2. The CDR3 sequence is CASRQGDYNSPLHF. Written as DNA, the CDR3 is TGTGCCAGCAGGCAGGGGGACTATAATTCACCCCTCCACTTT.

V and J are TRBV27 and TRBJ1-1, with D possibly TRBD1 on 6 matching bases. This CDR3 is 12 amino acids long. Germline CDR1 reads MNHEY; CDR2 reads SMNVEV (reference sequence). V shed 9 bases and J shed 1 base, with 9 bases lying between them. CDR3 in amino acids: CARQGSNTEAFF. For the CDR3, the DNA is TGTGCCAGACAGGGCTCGAACACTGAAGCTTTCTTT.